These 5 T cell receptor beta chains were sequenced from one sample in a study of T cell responses to AZD1222 COVID-19 vaccine. Generated by immunoSEQ multiplex PCR, the TCRdb table keeps only in-frame clones and is missing some. The data hold about 80,000 clones, with approximately 90% observed a single time. Sequenced here: peripheral blood, sampled on day 0 of AZD1222 vaccination. These receptors were obtained from an adult in good health.

This chain joins TRBV11-3 and TRBJ2-3, with D perhaps matching TRBD1 (5 bases). V lost 0 bases and J 4 bases, leaving 17 bases between the germline ends. This CDR3 comprises 17 residues. CDR1 is SGHNT, CDR2 YENEEA, per germline. CDR3 DNA sequence: TGTGCCAGCAGCTTAGATTGGAGTAGGGGTGGCCCAGATACGCAGTATTTT. Translated: CASSLDWSRGGPDTQYF.

V and J are TRBV18 and TRBJ2-4; 8 nucleotides agree with TRBD1. Trimming took 0 bases from V and 10 from J; bases not matched to a gene: 5. From germline, CDR1 is KGHSH and CDR2 LQKENI. The CDR3 spans 14 residues. CDR3 in amino acids: CASSPPGQGPIQYF. The CDR3 region has the DNA TGTGCCAGCTCACCACCCGGACAGGGTCCGATTCAGTACTTC.

The rearrangement links TRBV5-4 to TRBJ1-4; TRBD1 agrees at 7 bases. Germline assignment: CDR1 SGHNT and CDR2 YYREEE (reference sequence). Trimming took 9 bases from V and 4 from J; bases not matched to a gene: 9. The CDR3 covers 14 residues. The CDR3 DNA sequence: TGTGCCACCCGACCGGGACAGCGTAATGAAAAACTGTTTTTT. Its translation is CATRPGQRNEKLFF.

This chain links TRBV6-2 or TRBV6-3 with TRBJ2-1; 7 bases match TRBD1. The V gene's germline CDR1 is MNHEY and CDR2 SVGEGT. V lost 4 bases and J lost 10; bases outside the gene matches: 4. This CDR3 is built from 12 residues. DNA of the CDR3: TGTGCCAGCAGTTCACAGGGGCAGGAGCAGTTCTTC. Translation: CASSSQGQEQFF.

The V call is TRBV7-2, the J call TRBJ2-7, with TRBD2 as a possible D gene (6 bases). Germline V lookup: CDR1 SGHTA, CDR2 FQGNSA. The CDR3 length is 14 residues. V gave up 4 bases and J gave up 4 bases, with 14 bases separating them. CDR3 protein: CASSSRALAYEQYF. CDR3 nucleotide sequence: TGTGCCAGCAGCTCAAGGGCCCTAGCGTACGAGCAGTACTTC.